The 29 T cell receptor beta chains reported below all come from one sample, sequenced in a study of molecular identifiers for immune sequencing clone quantification. TCRdb used MiXCR to reprocess the PCR reads, holding one entry per CDR3 protein. The sample shows 250,000 to 400,000 distinct CDR3 sequences, over 20% of them seen only once. What was sequenced was naive CD8+ T cells from blood, with Jurkat cell RNA spiked in. The sample's subset: FACS-sorted CD8+CD4-CCR7+CD45RA+ naive T cells. The receptors were sampled from a human donor in good health. Some libraries in this study had Jurkat cell RNA spiked in.

This clonotype was seen at least ten times. V usage is TRBV9 and J usage is TRBJ2-3; TRBD2 aligns across 14 bases. From germline, CDR1 is SGDLS and CDR2 YYNGEE. The CDR3 length is 17 residues. V lost 3 bases and J lost 4; bases outside the gene matches: 7. CDR3 sequence reads: CASSAPAGLAGADTQYF. The CDR3 DNA reads as TGTGCCAGCAGCGCACCCGCGGGACTAGCGGGAGCAGATACGCAGTATTTT.

V usage is TRBV7-9 and J usage is TRBJ1-1, with unresolved D. CDR1 and CDR2 from the germline V gene are SEHNR and FQNEAQ (reference sequence). This CDR3 comprises 12 residues. Trimming removed 2 bases from V and 7 bases from J, with 8 bases in between. The DNA of the CDR3 is TGTGCCAGCAGCTTACGTACAATTGAAGCTTTCTTT. As protein: CASSLRTIEAFF.

This clonotype was recorded only once. A far larger clone is off by one base, so a read error is likely. Since no conserved phenylalanine or tryptophan closes the CDR3, a read error is the likely cause. This rearrangement joins TRBV19 to TRBJ2-7, with D perhaps matching TRBD1 (5 bases). V lost 5 bases, J lost 2 bases, and 7 bases lay in between. In germline, CDR1 is LNHDA, CDR2 SQIVND (reference sequence). The CDR3 contains 12 residues. This CDR3 is CASSAGTYEQYS. The CDR3 DNA is TGTGCCAGTAGTGCAGGGACCTACGAGCAGTACTCC.

This clonotype has ten or more counts. This CDR3 is CASSSGQGAWDSNQPQHF. The CDR3 bases are TGTGCCAGCAGCTCGGGACAGGGGGCTTGGGATAGCAATCAGCCCCAGCATTTT. V is TRBV21-1 and J is TRBJ1-5; the table's TRBD1 call for D was not verified on the DNA. TRBV21-1 is labeled a pseudogene. The CDR3 runs to 18 residues.

The chain recombines TRBV20-1 with TRBJ2-2; tentatively, D is TRBD2 (6 bases). V was cut by 2 bases and J by 1 base, with 11 bases left in between. The CDR3 loop spans 15 amino acids. Looked up from germline, CDR1 is DFQATT and CDR2 is SNEGSKA (reference sequence). The CDR3 sequence is CSARRSSENTGELFF. The CDR3 DNA sequence: TGCAGTGCTAGAAGATCTAGCGAGAACACCGGGGAGCTGTTTTTT.

This clonotype was found many times. This chain connects TRBV7-2 to TRBJ1-1; D ambiguous. This CDR3 spans 14 amino acids. CDR1 and CDR2 (germline): SGHTA, FQGNSA. The V end lost 6 bases, the J end lost 5 bases, and 16 bases lay between the germline ends. CDR3 amino acids: CASSRVSGDTEAFF. The CDR3 DNA is TGTGCCAGCAGTAGGGTCAGCGGAGATACTGAAGCTTTCTTT.

This clonotype has only a few counts. The chain couples TRBV7-9 to TRBJ1-1; 7 bases line up with TRBD1. Trimming cost V 5 bases and J 9 bases; bases outside gene matches: 12. There are 14 residues in the CDR3. Germline CDR1 and CDR2: SEHNR and FQNEAQ (reference sequence). The CDR3 reads CASSQGTVAPKAFF. DNA for the CDR3: TGTGCCAGCAGCCAAGGGACAGTCGCGCCCAAAGCTTTCTTT.

This clonotype has more than one count but fewer than ten. The chain carries TRBV7-9 and TRBJ2-1; D is unclear. This CDR3 spans 15 amino acids. V lost 1 base and J lost 4, with 11 bases in between. Germline V gene sequence: CDR1 SEHNR, CDR2 FQNEAQ (reference sequence). CDR3 DNA: TGTGCCAGCAGCTTAGTCAGATCCCCTTACAATGAGCAGTTCTTC. It yields the protein CASSLVRSPYNEQFF.

This clonotype was counted a few times. The rearrangement uses TRBV28 and TRBJ2-3; TRBD2 matches at 9 bases. Germline loops: CDR1 MDHEN, CDR2 SYDVKM. CDR3 length: 20 amino acids. The ends lost 5 bases at V and 3 bases at J; junction bases unmatched: 21. The CDR3 DNA is TGTGCCAGCAGTCTGACCTTCGGGGCGGGAGGGACCCCCGATACAGATACGCAGTATTTT. Protein product: CASSLTFGAGGTPDTDTQYF.

At least ten counts were recorded for this clonotype. The J gene is TRBJ2-7, the V gene TRBV19, with D uncertain. The V and J ends lost 3 bases and 0 bases respectively, with 9 bases between them. The CDR3 sequence is 14 residues long. From germline, CDR1 is LNHDA and CDR2 SQIVND (reference sequence). The CDR3 region is CASSIGSTSYEQYF. The CDR3 nucleotides are TGTGCCAGTAGTATCGGGTCAACCTCCTACGAGCAGTACTTC.

In its sample, this clonotype was seen many times. This rearrangement joins TRBV5-4 to TRBJ2-7; possible D gene TRBD2, 5 bases. Germline V gene sequence: CDR1 SGHNT, CDR2 YYREEE (reference sequence). Trimming took off 0 bases at V and 2 bases at J, with 12 bases between the two ends. The CDR3 runs to 15 residues. The CDR3 nucleotides are TGTGCCAGCAGCTTGGCCAGCGACTACACCTACGAGCAGTACTTC. Translation gives CASSLASDYTYEQYF. Based on the CDR3 plus reference TRBV5-4 and TRBJ2-7, the full variable domain is ETGVTQSPTHLIKTRGQQVTLRCSSQSGHNTVSWYQQALGQGPQFIFQYYREEENGRGNFPPRFSGLQFPNYSSELNVNALELDDSALYLCASSLASDYTYEQYFGPGTRLTVT.

This clonotype has ten or more counts. The rearrangement uses TRBV4-3 and TRBJ2-1, with 8 positions matching TRBD1. Germline CDR1 reads LGHNA; CDR2 reads YSLEER. CDR3 size: 16 residues. V lost 0 bases to trimming and J lost 8 bases; unmatched junction nucleotides: 9. This CDR3 reads CASSQDAVAGGYEQFF. For the CDR3, the DNA is TGCGCCAGCAGCCAAGATGCGGTGGCAGGGGGCTATGAGCAGTTCTTC.

This clonotype occurred many times. V usage is TRBV6-2 or TRBV6-3 and J usage is TRBJ2-2; 11 bases agree with TRBD1. Germline V gives CDR1 MNHEY, CDR2 SVGEGT. Trimming removed 6 bases from V and 2 bases from J; junction bases left unmatched: 14. This CDR3 has 19 amino acids. DNA of the CDR3: TGTGCCAGCAGACAACGTCCGGGACAGGGGGGATTCAACACCGGGGAGCTGTTTTTT. This gives the protein CASRQRPGQGGFNTGELFF.

Comments on this clonotype: A much larger clone sits a single nucleotide away, making a read error possible. The chain links TRBV2 to TRBJ1-1; D gene unclear. The germline gives CDR1 SNHLY, CDR2 FYNNEI. Trimming left V 11 bases short and J 0 bases short, with 16 bases between. The CDR3 length is 14 residues. Here the CDR3 reads CAGPIGDLNTEAFF. CDR3 in DNA: TGTGCCGGCCCCATTGGAGATTTGAACACTGAAGCTTTCTTT.

This clonotype was detected many times. The V call is TRBV28, the J call TRBJ1-1, with D unresolved. Germline CDR1 reads MDHEN; CDR2 reads SYDVKM. Trimming stripped 3 bases from V and 2 bases from J, with 7 bases between. The CDR3 is 13 residues long. The CDR3 region has the DNA TGTGCCAGCAGTTTGGCCAGAAACACTGAAGCTTTCTTT. Its protein product is CASSLARNTEAFF.

This clonotype showed up just once. This clone may be a read error of a much larger clone one base away. This chain uses TRBV27 with TRBJ2-7; TRBD1 agrees at 9 bases. The V gene's germline CDR1 is MNHEY and CDR2 SMNVEV (reference sequence). The CDR3 runs to 15 residues. CDR3: CASGLYRGLPYEQYF. DNA for the CDR3: TGTGCCAGCGGTTTATACAGGGGGCTGCCCTACGAGCAGTACTTC.

This clonotype was counted at least ten times. V and J are TRBV2 and TRBJ2-5, with 7 nucleotides matching TRBD2. The trim removed 8 bases at V and 2 bases at J, leaving 2 bases unmatched. The CDR3 covers 12 residues. CDR1 SNHLY and CDR2 FYNNEI come from the germline V gene. The CDR3 sequence is CASRGGQETQYF. The CDR3 bases are TGTGCCAGCCGCGGGGGTCAAGAGACCCAGTACTTC.

V is TRBV7-3 and J is TRBJ2-5; 7 bases map to TRBD1. The CDR3 has 15 residues. The germline V gene encodes CDR1 SGHTA and CDR2 FQGTGA. The V and J ends lost 2 bases and 2 bases, in that order; junction bases with no gene match: 5. The CDR3 sequence is CASSLLGQPQETQYF. The CDR3, as DNA: TGTGCCAGCAGCTTATTGGGACAGCCACAAGAGACCCAGTACTTC.

Points on this clonotype: A much larger clone differs from this one at a single base, so this may be a read error. V is TRBV29-1 and J is TRBJ2-7; no firm D call. Germline V gene lookup returns CDR1 SQVTM and CDR2 ANQGSEA. Trimming removed 7 bases at V and 5 bases at J, with 12 bases between. The CDR3 sequence is 11 residues long. DNA for the CDR3: TGCAGCGCGGCCTGGGCCCACGAGCAGTACTTC. This translates into CSAAWAHEQYF.

This clonotype was found many times. The chain has TRBV7-6 and TRBJ2-2, with TRBD1 identical over 11 bases. Looked up from germline, CDR1 is SGHVS and CDR2 is FNYEAQ. V lost 5 bases, J lost 4 bases, and 12 bases stayed unmatched. The CDR3 sequence is 18 residues long. For the CDR3, the DNA is TGTGCCAGCAGCCAGCGGACAGGGGGCTCTATGCCCACCGGGGAGCTGTTTTTT. This codes for CASSQRTGGSMPTGELFF. Supplemented by reference TRBV7-6 and TRBJ2-2, the full variable domain reads GAGVSQSPRYKVTKRGQDVALRCDPISGHVSLYWYRQALGQGPEFLTYFNYEAQQDKSGLPNDRFSAERPEGSISTLTIQRTEQRDSAMYRCASSQRTGGSMPTGELFFGEGSRLTVL.

With regard to this clonotype: This could be a read error, since a much larger clone is one nucleotide away. No conserved phenylalanine or tryptophan ends this CDR3, so it is likely a read error. For the CDR3, the DNA is TGTGCCAGCAGCTTAGGTGTTCGTGGGGCTGGAGAGACCCAGTACATC. Its protein product is CASSLGVRGAGETQYI. The chain carries TRBV7-4 and TRBJ2-5; a possible D gene is TRBD1 (5 bases). Trimming stripped 1 base from V and 4 bases from J, with 16 bases between. Germline V gene data show CDR1 as SGHVT and CDR2 as SQSDAQ. The CDR3 runs to 16 residues.

This clonotype occurred many times. The chain joins TRBV12-3 or TRBV12-4 to TRBJ1-1, with 8 nucleotides matching TRBD1. The CDR3 is 14 residues long. After removal of 5 bases from V and 2 bases from J, the junction contained 4 bases not matched to a gene. The CDR3, as DNA: TGTGCCAGCAGTCCCGGACAGGGTAACACTGAAGCTTTCTTT. Residues: CASSPGQGNTEAFF.

With respect to this clonotype: A single base separates this from a much larger clone, so it may be a read error. The chain couples TRBV20-1 to TRBJ2-3; 7 bases are a match to TRBD1. V shed 4 bases, J shed 0 bases, and the junction held 10 bases outside the gene matches. This CDR3 is 16 amino acids long. The germline CDR1 and CDR2 sequences are DFQATT and SNEGSKA (reference sequence). The CDR3 region has the DNA TGCAGTGCTACAGGGGGAATGCGGGTTAGCACAGATACGCAGTATTTT. It yields the protein CSATGGMRVSTDTQYF.

This clonotype was counted between two and nine times. The rearrangement links TRBV6-2 or TRBV6-3 to TRBJ2-7; TRBD2 matches at 11 bases. With V trimmed by 5 bases and J by 4 bases, 10 bases remained unmatched. Per the germline V gene, CDR1 is MNHEY and CDR2 is SVGEGT. The CDR3 extends over 16 amino acids. The CDR3 here is CASSQSPGLAEYEQYF. DNA of the CDR3: TGTGCCAGCAGTCAAAGTCCGGGACTAGCGGAGTACGAGCAGTACTTC.

Only a few counts were recorded for this clonotype. The chain carries TRBV11-2 and TRBJ2-1, with D possibly matching TRBD2 (6 bases). CDR1 is SGHAT, CDR2 FQNNGV, per germline. This CDR3 comprises 17 residues. Trimming removed 6 bases from V and 5 bases from J, with 23 bases in between. CDR3 amino acids: CASSKWGVSSADNEQFF. In DNA, the CDR3 is TGTGCCAGCAGTAAATGGGGGGTATCTAGCGCGGACAATGAGCAGTTCTTC.

A remark on this clonotype: A much larger clonotype is one base distant, so this may be a read error. This chain connects TRBV20-1 to TRBJ1-1; TRBD1 matches 9 bases. This CDR3 is built from 15 residues. V lost 3 bases to trimming and J lost 6 bases; unmatched junction nucleotides: 11. Germline CDR1 DFQATT, CDR2 SNEGSKA (reference sequence). The chain's CDR3 is CSASPDRGESAEAFF. The CDR3 DNA reads as TGCAGTGCTAGCCCCGACAGGGGGGAGAGCGCTGAAGCTTTCTTT.

This clonotype was detected ten times or more. The V call is TRBV29-1, the J call TRBJ2-7, with D perhaps matching TRBD1 (6 bases). V lost 3 bases and J lost 4, with 13 bases in between. Germline CDR1 SQVTM, CDR2 ANQGSEA. The CDR3 totals 13 residues. The CDR3 loop is CSVDLQGSYEQYF. Written as DNA, the CDR3 is TGCAGCGTTGACTTGCAGGGGTCGTACGAGCAGTACTTC.

At least ten counts were recorded for this clonotype. This sequence joins TRBV5-4 and TRBJ2-3; the D is unclear. Trimming pared 5 bases from V and 6 bases from J, leaving 16 bases between. The CDR3 is 14 residues long. CDR1 is SGHNT, CDR2 YYREEE, per germline (reference sequence). In DNA form, the CDR3 reads TGTGCCAGCAGTCTTACAGATCGGGTCGATACGCAGTATTTT. Encoded protein: CASSLTDRVDTQYF.

Details on this clonotype: This could be a read error, since a much larger clone is one nucleotide away. J is TRBJ2-7 and V is TRBV30; D gene unclear. The V gene's germline CDR1 is GTSNPN and CDR2 SVGIG (reference sequence). V lost 5 bases and J lost 9, with 11 bases in between. The CDR3 has 10 residues. CDR3 DNA: TGTGCCTGGGAAGAAAACGGGCAGTACTTC. As protein: CAWEENGQYF.